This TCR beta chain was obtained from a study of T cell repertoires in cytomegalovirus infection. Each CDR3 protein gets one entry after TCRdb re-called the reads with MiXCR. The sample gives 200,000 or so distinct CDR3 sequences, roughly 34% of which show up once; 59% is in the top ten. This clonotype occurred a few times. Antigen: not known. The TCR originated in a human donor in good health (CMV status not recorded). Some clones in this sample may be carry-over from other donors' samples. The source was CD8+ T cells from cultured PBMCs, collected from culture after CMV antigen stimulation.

The CDR3 nucleotides read TGTGCCAGCAGTTCTACGCGGGGGGAGCGCGGCACAGATACGCAGTATTTT. Protein: CASSSTRGERGTDTQYF. The V call is TRBV27, the J call TRBJ2-3; the match to TRBD2 covers 8 bases. The ends lost 4 bases at V and 1 base at J; junction bases unmatched: 10. This CDR3 contains 17 residues. Per germline, CDR1 MNHEY and CDR2 SMNVEV (reference sequence).